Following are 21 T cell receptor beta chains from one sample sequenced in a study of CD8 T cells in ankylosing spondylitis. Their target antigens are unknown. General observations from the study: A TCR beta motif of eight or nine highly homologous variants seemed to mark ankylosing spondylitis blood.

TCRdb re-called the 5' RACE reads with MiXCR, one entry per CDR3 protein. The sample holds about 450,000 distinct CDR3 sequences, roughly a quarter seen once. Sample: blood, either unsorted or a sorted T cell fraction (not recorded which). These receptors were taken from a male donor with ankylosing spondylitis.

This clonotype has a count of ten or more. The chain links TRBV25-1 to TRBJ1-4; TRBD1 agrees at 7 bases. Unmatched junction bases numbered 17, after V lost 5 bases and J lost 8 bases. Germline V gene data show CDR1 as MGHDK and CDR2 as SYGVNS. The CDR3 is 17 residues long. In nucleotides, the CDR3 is TGTGCCAGCAGTCGACTCTCGACAGGGCGGAGAGGGGAAAAACTGTTTTTT. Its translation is CASSRLSTGRRGEKLFF. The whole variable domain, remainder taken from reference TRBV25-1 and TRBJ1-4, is EADIYQTPRYLVIGTGKKITLECSQTMGHDKMYWYQQDPGMELHLIHYSYGVNSTEKGDLSSESTVSRIRTEHFPLTLESARPSHTSQYLCASSRLSTGRRGEKLFFGSGTQLSVL.

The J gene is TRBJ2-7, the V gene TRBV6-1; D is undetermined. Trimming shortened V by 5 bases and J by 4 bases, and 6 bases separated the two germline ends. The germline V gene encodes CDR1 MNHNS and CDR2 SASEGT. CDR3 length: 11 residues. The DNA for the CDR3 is TGTGCCAGCAGTACGAATTACGAGCAGTACGTC. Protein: CASSTNYEQYV.

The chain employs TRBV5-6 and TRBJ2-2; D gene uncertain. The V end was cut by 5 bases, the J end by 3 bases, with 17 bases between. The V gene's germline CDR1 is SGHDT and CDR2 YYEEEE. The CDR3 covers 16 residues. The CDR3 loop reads CASSYSKTPYTGELFF. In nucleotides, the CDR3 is TGTGCCAGCAGTTATAGCAAAACCCCTTACACCGGGGAGCTGTTTTTT.

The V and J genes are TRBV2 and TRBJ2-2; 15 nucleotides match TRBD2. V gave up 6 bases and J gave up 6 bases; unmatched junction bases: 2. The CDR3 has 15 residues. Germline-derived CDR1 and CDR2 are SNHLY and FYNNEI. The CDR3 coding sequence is TGTGCCAGCAGGGGACTAGCGGGAGGATCCGGGGAGCTGTTTTTT. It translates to CASRGLAGGSGELFF.

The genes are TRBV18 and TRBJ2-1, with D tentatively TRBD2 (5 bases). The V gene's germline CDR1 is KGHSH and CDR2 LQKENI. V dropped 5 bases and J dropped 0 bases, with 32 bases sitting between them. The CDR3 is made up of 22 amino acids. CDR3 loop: CASSTRSARGSGIQSSYNEQFF. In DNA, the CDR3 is TGTGCCAGCTCAACCAGGAGCGCTCGGGGTTCTGGAATCCAAAGCTCCTACAATGAGCAGTTCTTC.

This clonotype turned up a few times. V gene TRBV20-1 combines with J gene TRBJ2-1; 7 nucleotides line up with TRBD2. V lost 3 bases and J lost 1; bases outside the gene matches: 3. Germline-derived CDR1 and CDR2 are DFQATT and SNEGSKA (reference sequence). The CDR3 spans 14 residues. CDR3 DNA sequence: TGCAGTGCTAGGAAGCGGGAATCCTACAATGAGCAGTTCTTC. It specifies CSARKRESYNEQFF.

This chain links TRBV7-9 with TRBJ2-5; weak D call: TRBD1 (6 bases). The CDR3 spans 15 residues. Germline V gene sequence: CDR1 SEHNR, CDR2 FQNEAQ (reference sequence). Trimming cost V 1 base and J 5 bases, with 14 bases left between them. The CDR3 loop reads CASSLGGTIGETQYF. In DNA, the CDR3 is TGTGCCAGCAGCTTAGGGGGGACAATCGGGGAGACCCAGTACTTC.

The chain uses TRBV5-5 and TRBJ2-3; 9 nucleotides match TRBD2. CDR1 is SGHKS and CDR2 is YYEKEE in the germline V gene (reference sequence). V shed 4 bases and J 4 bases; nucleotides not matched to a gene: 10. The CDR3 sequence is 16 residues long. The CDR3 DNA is TGTGCCAGCAGCGCAGATTTAGCGGGAGTGCCAGATACGCAGTATTTT. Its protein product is CASSADLAGVPDTQYF.

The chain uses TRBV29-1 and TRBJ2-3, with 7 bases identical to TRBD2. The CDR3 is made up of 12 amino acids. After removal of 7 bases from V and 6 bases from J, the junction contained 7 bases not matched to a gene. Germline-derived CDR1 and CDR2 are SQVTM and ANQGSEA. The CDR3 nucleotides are TGCAGCGCCGGACTAGGTGAGGATACGCAGTATTTT. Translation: CSAGLGEDTQYF.

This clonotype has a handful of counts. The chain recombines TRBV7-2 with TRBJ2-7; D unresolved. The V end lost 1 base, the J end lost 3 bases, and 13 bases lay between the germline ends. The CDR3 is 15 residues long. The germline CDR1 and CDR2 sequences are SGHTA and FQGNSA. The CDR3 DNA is TGTGCCAGCAGCTTAGGGGTCTTTGAAGGCTACGAGCAGTACTTC. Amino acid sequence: CASSLGVFEGYEQYF.

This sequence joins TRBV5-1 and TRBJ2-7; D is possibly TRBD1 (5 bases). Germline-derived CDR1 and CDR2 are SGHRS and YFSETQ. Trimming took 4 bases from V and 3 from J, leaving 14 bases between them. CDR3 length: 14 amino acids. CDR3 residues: CASSPQGSGYEQYV. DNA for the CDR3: TGCGCCAGCAGCCCCCAGGGAAGTGGCTACGAGCAGTACGTC.

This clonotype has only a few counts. The CDR3 sequence is CASSESRGKNTEAFF. CDR3 sequence (DNA): TGTGCCAGCAGTGAATCAAGGGGCAAGAACACTGAAGCTTTCTTT. The chain carries TRBV25-1 and TRBJ1-1; D may be TRBD1 (5 bases). The CDR3 is 15 residues long. Trimming left V 1 base short and J 1 base short, with 10 bases between. Germline CDR1 is MGHDK and CDR2 is SYGVNS.

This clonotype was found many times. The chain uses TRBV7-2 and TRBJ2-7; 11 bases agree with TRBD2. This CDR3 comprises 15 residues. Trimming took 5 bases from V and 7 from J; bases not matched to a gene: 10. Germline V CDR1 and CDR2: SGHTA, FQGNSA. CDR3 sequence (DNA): TGTGCCAGCAGCCGAGTGATAACTAGCGGGAGTGAGCAGTACGTC. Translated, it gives CASSRVITSGSEQYV.

CDR3 sequence (DNA): TGCAGTGCACACGGGGCAGACTCTCCCTACAATGAGCAGTTCTTC. Residues: CSAHGADSPYNEQFF. The chain carries TRBV20-1 and TRBJ2-1; D assignment may be TRBD1 or TRBD2 (5 bases each). Germline lookup yields CDR1 DFQATT and CDR2 SNEGSKA (reference sequence). The CDR3 is 15 amino acids. V lost 6 bases to trimming and J lost 2 bases, with 17 bases between them.

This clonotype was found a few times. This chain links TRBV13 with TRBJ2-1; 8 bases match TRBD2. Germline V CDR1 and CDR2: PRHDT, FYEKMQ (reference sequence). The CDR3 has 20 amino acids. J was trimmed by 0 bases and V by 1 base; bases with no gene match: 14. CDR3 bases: TGTGCCAGCAGCTTAGTGGCGGGAGGACCTCGACGGAGCTCCTACAATGAGCAGTTCTTC. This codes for CASSLVAGGPRRSSYNEQFF.

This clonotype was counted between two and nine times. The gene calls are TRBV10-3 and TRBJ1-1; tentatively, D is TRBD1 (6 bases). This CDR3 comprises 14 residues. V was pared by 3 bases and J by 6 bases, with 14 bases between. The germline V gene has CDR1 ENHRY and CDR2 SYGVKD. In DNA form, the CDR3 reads TGTGCCATCAGTGAAGCAGATAAGGGGGCTGAAGCTTTCTTT. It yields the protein CAISEADKGAEAFF.

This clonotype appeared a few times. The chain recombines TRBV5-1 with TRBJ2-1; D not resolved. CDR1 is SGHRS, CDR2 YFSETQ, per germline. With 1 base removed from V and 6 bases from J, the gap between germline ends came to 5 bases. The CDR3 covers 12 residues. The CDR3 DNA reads TGCGCCAGCAGCTTGTTTCTCAATGAGCAGTTCTTC. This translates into CASSLFLNEQFF.

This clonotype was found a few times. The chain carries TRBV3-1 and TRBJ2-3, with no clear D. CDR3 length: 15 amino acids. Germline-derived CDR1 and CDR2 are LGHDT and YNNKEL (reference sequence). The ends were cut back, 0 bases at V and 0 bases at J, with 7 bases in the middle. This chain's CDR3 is CASSQEAASTDTQYF. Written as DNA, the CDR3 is TGTGCCAGCAGCCAAGAGGCGGCTAGCACAGATACGCAGTATTTT.

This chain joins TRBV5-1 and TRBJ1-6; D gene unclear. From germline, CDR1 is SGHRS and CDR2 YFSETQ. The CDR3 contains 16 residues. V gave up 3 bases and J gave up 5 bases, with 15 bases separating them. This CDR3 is CASSSLLLGDNSPLHF. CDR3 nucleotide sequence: TGCGCCAGCAGCTCACTTCTACTTGGGGATAATTCACCCCTCCACTTT.

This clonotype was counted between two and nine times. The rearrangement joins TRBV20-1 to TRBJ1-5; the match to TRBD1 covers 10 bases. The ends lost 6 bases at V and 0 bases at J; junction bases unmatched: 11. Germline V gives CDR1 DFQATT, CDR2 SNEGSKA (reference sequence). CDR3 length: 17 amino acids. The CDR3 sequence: CSAGTGAISYSNQPQHF. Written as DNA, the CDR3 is TGCAGTGCAGGGACAGGGGCGATCTCTTATAGCAATCAGCCCCAGCATTTT.

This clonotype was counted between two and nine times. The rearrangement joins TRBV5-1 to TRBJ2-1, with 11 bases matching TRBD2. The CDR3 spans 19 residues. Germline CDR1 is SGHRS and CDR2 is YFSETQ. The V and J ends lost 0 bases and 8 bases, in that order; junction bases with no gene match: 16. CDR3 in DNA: TGCGCCAGCAGCTTGGGAGGGGTGACTAGCGGGATGAGTTTCGATGAGCAGTTCTTC. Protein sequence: CASSLGGVTSGMSFDEQFF.